This TCR beta chain was recorded in a study of T cell changes during pregnancy in multiple sclerosis. This table comes from immunoSEQ multiplex PCR, and its TCRdb copy is limited to in-frame clones, with some not included. Of roughly 97,000 clones in the sample, roughly nine tenths are singletons; the top ten hold under 0.85%. Trimming took 3 bases from V and 2 from J; bases not matched to a gene: 20. The CDR3 has 20 amino acids. CDR1 is MGHRA and CDR2 is YSYEKL in the germline V gene. The sample in question was peripheral blood, obtained in the second trimester of pregnancy. This clonotype originated in a female donor in good health, enrolled as a control in a pregnancy study. The V call is TRBV4-1, the J call TRBJ2-7; TRBD1 agrees at 9 bases. CDR3 amino acids: CASSHLNSGQGRFVPYEQYF. The DNA of the CDR3 is TGCGCCAGCAGCCATTTAAATTCGGGACAGGGACGTTTTGTTCCCTACGAGCAGTACTTC.